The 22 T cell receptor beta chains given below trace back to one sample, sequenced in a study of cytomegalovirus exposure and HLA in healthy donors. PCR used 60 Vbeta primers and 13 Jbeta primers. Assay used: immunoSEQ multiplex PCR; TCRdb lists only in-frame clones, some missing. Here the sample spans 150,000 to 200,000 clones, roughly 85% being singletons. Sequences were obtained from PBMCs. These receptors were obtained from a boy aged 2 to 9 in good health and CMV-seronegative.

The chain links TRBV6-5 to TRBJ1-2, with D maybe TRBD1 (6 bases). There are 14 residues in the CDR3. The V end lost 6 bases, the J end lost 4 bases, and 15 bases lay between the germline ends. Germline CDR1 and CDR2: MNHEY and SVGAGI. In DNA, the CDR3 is TGTGCCAGCAGCAGCCAGGGACACATCTATGGCTACACCTTC. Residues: CASSSQGHIYGYTF.

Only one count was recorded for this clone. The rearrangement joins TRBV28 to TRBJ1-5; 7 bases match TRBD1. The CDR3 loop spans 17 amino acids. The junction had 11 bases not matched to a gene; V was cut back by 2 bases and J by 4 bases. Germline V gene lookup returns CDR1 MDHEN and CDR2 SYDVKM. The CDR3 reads CASSLQLGQALNQPQHF. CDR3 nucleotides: TGTGCCAGCAGTTTACAACTAGGACAGGCTCTAAATCAGCCCCAGCATTTT.

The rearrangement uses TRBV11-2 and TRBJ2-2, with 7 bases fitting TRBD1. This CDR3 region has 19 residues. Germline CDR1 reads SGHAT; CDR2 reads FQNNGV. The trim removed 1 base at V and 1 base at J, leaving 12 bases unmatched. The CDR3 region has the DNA TGTGCCAGCAGCTTAGCGTTCCCGAGACAGGGCTTGAACACCGGGGAGCTGTTTTTT. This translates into CASSLAFPRQGLNTGELFF.

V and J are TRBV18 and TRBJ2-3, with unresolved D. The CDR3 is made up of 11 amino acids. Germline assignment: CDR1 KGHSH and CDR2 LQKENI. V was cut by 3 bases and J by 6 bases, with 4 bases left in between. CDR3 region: CASSPSDTQYF. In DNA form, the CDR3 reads TGTGCCAGCTCACCCTCTGATACGCAGTATTTT.

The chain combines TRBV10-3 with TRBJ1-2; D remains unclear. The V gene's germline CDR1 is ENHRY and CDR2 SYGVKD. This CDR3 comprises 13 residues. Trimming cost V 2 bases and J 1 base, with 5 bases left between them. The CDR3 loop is CAISETVNYGYTF. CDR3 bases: TGTGCCATCAGTGAGACGGTTAACTATGGCTACACCTTC.

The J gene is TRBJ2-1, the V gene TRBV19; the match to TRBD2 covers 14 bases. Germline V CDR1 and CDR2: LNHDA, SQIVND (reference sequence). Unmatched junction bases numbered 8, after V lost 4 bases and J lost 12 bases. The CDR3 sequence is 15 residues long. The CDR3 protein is CASSTGTSGGSWQFF. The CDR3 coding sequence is TGTGCCAGTAGTACCGGGACTAGCGGGGGTTCGTGGCAGTTCTTC.

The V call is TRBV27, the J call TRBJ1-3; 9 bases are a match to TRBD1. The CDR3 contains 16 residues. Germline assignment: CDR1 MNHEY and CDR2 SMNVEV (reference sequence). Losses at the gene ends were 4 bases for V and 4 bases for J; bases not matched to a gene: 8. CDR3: CASSSGTGLSGNTIYF. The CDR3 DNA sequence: TGTGCCAGCAGTTCAGGGACAGGGCTTTCCGGAAACACCATATATTTT.

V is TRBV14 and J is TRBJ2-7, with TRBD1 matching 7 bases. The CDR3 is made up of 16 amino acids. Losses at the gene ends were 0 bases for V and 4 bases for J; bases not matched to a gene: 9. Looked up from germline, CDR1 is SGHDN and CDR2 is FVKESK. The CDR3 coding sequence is TGTGCCAGCAGCCAAGATTTAACAGGGGAGTGTTACGAGCAGTACTTC. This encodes CASSQDLTGECYEQYF.

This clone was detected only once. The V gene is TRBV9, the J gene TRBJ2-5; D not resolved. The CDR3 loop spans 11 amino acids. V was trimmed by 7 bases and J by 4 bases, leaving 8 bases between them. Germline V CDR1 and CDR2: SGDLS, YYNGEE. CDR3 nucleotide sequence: TGTGCCAGCGAAAGAGGAGAGACCCAGTACTTC. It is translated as CASERGETQYF.

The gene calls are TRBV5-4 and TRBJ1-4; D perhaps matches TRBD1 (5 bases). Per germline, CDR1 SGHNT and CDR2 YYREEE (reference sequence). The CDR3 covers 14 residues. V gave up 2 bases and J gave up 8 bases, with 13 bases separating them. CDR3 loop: CASSFSGLREKLFF. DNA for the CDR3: TGTGCCAGCAGCTTTTCAGGGTTGAGGGAAAAACTGTTTTTT.

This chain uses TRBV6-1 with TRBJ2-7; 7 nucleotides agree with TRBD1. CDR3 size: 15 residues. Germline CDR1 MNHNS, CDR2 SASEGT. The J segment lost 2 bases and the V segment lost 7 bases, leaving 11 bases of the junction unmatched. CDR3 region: CASTLGTAGPYEQYF. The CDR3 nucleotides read TGTGCCAGCACCTTGGGGACAGCTGGGCCCTACGAGCAGTACTTC.

The CDR3 DNA reads TGTGCCAGCAGTGGGGCCGGGGGGGCGGGCGAGCAGTACGTC. Residues: CASSGAGGAGEQYV. The chain employs TRBV28 and TRBJ2-7; 8 bases align to TRBD2. CDR1 is MDHEN and CDR2 is SYDVKM in the germline V gene. The V gene end was trimmed by 5 bases and the J gene end by 6 bases; junction bases not matched to a gene: 9. The CDR3 totals 14 residues.

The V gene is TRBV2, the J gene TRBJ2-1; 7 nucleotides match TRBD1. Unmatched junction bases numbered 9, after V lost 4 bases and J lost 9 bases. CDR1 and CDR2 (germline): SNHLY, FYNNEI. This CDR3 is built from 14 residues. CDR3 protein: CASSGQGLRGEQFF. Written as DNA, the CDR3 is TGTGCCAGCAGTGGACAGGGTTTGCGTGGTGAGCAGTTCTTC.

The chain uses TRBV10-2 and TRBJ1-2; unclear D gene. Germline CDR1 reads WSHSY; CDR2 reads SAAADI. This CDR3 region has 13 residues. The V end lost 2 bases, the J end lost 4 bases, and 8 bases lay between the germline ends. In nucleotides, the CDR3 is TGCGCCAGCAGTGAGGCAGTACCCTATGGCTACACCTTC. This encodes CASSEAVPYGYTF.

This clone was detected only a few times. CDR3: CASSLSVTGIRDGYTF. CDR3 bases: TGTGCCAGCAGTTTATCGGTTACAGGGATTCGAGATGGCTACACCTTC. The chain couples TRBV27 to TRBJ1-2; D is perhaps TRBD1 (6 bases). V was pared by 0 bases and J by 6 bases, with 17 bases between. CDR3 size: 16 residues. Germline values: CDR1 MNHEY, CDR2 SMNVEV (reference sequence).

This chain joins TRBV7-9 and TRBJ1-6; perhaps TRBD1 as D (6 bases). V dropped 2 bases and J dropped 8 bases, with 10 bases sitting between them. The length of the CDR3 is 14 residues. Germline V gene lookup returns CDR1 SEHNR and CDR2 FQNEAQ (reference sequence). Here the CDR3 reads CASSLTGLDSPLHF. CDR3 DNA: TGTGCCAGCAGCTTAACAGGGCTTGATTCACCCCTCCACTTT.

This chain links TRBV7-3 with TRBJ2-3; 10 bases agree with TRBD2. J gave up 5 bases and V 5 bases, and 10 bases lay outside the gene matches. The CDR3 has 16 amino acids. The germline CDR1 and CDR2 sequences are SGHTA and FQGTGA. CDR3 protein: CASSPRSGREGDTQYF. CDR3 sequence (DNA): TGTGCCAGCAGCCCGAGGAGCGGGAGGGAAGGAGATACGCAGTATTTT.

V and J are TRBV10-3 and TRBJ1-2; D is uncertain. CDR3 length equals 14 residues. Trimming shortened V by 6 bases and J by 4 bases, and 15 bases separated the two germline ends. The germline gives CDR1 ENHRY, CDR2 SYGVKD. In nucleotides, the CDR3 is TGTGCCATCAGGGTCAGGTGGCCACGCTATGGCTACACCTTC. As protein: CAIRVRWPRYGYTF.

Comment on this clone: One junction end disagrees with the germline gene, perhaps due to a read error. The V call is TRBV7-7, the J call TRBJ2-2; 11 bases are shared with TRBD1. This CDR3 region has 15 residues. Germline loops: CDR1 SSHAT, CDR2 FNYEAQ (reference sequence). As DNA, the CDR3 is TGTGCTAGCAGCACCGGGACAGGGGGCACCGGGGAGCTGTTTTTT. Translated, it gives CASSTGTGGTGELFF.

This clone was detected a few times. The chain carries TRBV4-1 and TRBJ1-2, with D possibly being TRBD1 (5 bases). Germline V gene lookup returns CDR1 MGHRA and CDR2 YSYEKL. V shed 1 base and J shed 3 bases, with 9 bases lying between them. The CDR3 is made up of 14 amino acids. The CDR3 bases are TGCGCCAGCAGCCAAGTGTCAGGGTACTATGGCTACACCTTC. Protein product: CASSQVSGYYGYTF.

This CDR3 reads CASRAPAASPQHF. CDR3 nucleotide sequence: TGTGCCAGCAGGGCCCCCGCGGCGTCGCCCCAGCATTTT. This sequence joins TRBV28 and TRBJ1-5; no reliable D call. CDR3 length: 13 amino acids. Trimming took 6 bases from V and 9 from J, leaving 15 bases between them. The germline gives CDR1 MDHEN, CDR2 SYDVKM.

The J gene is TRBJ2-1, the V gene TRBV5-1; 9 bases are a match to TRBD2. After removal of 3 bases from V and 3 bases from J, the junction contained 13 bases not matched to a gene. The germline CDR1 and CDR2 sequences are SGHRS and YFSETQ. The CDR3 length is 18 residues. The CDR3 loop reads CASSSDHNSGRDYNEQFF. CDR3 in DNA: TGCGCCAGCAGCTCGGACCATAATAGCGGGAGAGACTACAATGAGCAGTTCTTC.